This T cell receptor beta chain was identified in a study of T cells in Graves' hyperthyroidism and ophthalmopathy. Study information: Upon initial diagnosis and before any treatment, peripheral blood was collected.

V shed 4 bases and J 2 bases; nucleotides not matched to a gene: 5. The CDR3 has 15 amino acids. Germline CDR1 and CDR2: ENHRY and SYGVKD. This clonotype was detected a few times. TCR beta CDR3 regions were amplified from RNA transcripts. Using the HTBI primer set, a first-round RT-PCR was run on the TCR CDR3. TCRdb reanalysed the multiplex PCR reads using MiXCR and keeps one entry per CDR3 protein. Of under 700,000 distinct CDR3 sequences in the sample, over 15% are singletons; the top ten hold around a sixth. Sequencing was done on a sample of blood. The chain carries TRBV10-3 and TRBJ2-5, with TRBD2 identical over 9 bases. The sequence was collected from a woman aged 18 to 35 with Graves' hyperthyroidism. The CDR3 reads CAISGQRGVQETQYF. CDR3 nucleotides: TGTGCCATCAGTGGCCAGCGGGGGGTACAAGAGACCCAGTACTTC.